The rows below give T cell receptor beta chains drawn from one sample of a study of identifying expanded T cells in peripheral blood. Clones were read by immunoSEQ multiplex PCR, and TCRdb kept only the in-frame ones, dropping some. The table shows about 47,000 clones, with approximately 80% occurring only once. The sequencing input was blood. These TCRs come from a person aged 18-70 years in good health. Each CDR3 is given with its conserved first and last residue. Each record gives: clone size, J gene, D gene, V gene, CDR3 protein, CDR3 DNA. The D gene is left open where the match is weak. Rows may omit the clone size; those that give it use once, few, many or a size class.

>.|TRBJ1-5|.|TRBV6-6
CASSRVRGSNQPQHF
TGTGCCAGCAGTCGGGTGAGGGGGAGCAATCAGCCCCAGCATTTT
>.|TRBJ2-7|.|TRBV2
CASTGRERRYEQYF
TGTGCCAGCACTGGAAGGGAGAGGCGGTACGAGCAGTACTTC
>once|TRBJ2-3|.|TRBV18
CASSPPSSRTDTQYF
TGTGCCAGCTCACCACCGAGCTCTCGCACAGATACGCAGTATTTT
>medium-sized|TRBJ2-5|TRBD2|TRBV7-9
CASSPRTSGFYGETQYF
TGTGCCAGCAGCCCCCGGACTAGCGGGTTTTACGGGGAGACCCAGTACTTC
>.|TRBJ1-2|TRBD1|TRBV5-6
CASSLLDRGYGYTF
TGTGCCAGCAGCCTCCTCGACAGGGGCTATGGCTACACCTTC
>.|TRBJ2-1|.|TRBV4-3
CASSQDGFVYNEQFF
TGCGCCAGCAGCCAAGATGGTTTTGTCTACAATGAGCAGTTCTTC
>.|TRBJ2-4|TRBD2|TRBV27
CASSSPGLAGLKNIQYF
TGTGCCAGCAGTTCACCCGGACTAGCGGGACTCAAAAACATTCAGTACTTC
>.|TRBJ1-2|TRBD1|TRBV30
CAWGQGYGYTF
TGTGCCTGGGGACAGGGCTATGGCTACACCTTC
>.|TRBJ1-5|.|TRBV2
CASSDNRVSNQPQHF
TGTGCCAGCAGTGATAACCGGGTTAGCAATCAGCCCCAGCATTTT
>.|TRBJ2-7|TRBD1|TRBV19
CASKSAGGKSYEQYF
TGTGCCAGCAAATCGGCAGGGGGCAAATCCTACGAGCAGTACTTC
>.|TRBJ2-3|TRBD2|TRBV7-2
CASSRMTSGTDTQYF
TGTGCCAGCAGCCGCATGACTAGCGGGACTGATACGCAGTATTTT
>.|TRBJ1-3|.|TRBV5-1
CASSLGQASGNTIYF
TGCGCCAGCAGCTTGGGACAGGCCTCTGGAAACACCATATATTTT
>.|TRBJ2-5|TRBD2|TRBV5-1
CASRGGVAGPGTQYF
TGCGCCAGCAGGGGGGGAGTAGCGGGACCGGGGACCCAGTACTTC
>many|TRBJ2-3|.|TRBV5-4
CASRKKGGTDTQYF
TGTGCCAGCAGGAAGAAAGGGGGAACAGATACGCAGTATTTT
>.|TRBJ1-4|TRBD1|TRBV7-9
CASSPGQGINEKLFF
TGTGCCAGCAGCCCAGGACAGGGCATTAATGAAAAACTGTTTTTT
>.|TRBJ2-5|.|TRBV4-3
CASSQDWGLGETQYF
TGCGCCAGCAGCCAAGATTGGGGGTTGGGAGAGACCCAGTACTTC
>.|TRBJ2-1|.|TRBV7-9
CASSLDPGSYNEQFF
TGTGCCAGCAGCTTAGATCCCGGGAGTTACAATGAGCAGTTCTTC
>.|TRBJ1-5|.|TRBV6-5
CASTPPGGGNQPQHF
TGTGCCAGCACTCCCCCGGGGGGGGGTAATCAGCCCCAGCATTTT
>.|TRBJ2-2|.|TRBV4-1
CASRGIETIGELFF
TGCGCCAGCAGGGGAATTGAGACGATCGGGGAGCTGTTTTTT
>.|TRBJ2-3|TRBD2|TRBV7-9
CASSLAGGTTDTQYF
TGTGCCAGCAGCTTAGCGGGGGGGACCACAGATACGCAGTATTTT
>once|TRBJ1-2|.|TRBV6-5
CASGGVGDYGYTF
TGTGCCAGCGGGGGAGTAGGCGACTATGGCTACACCTTC
>.|TRBJ2-6|TRBD2|TRBV7-2
CASSPRTSGFGANVLTF
TGTGCCAGCAGCCCCCGGACTAGCGGGTTTGGGGCCAACGTCCTGACTTTC
>.|TRBJ1-1|TRBD1|TRBV19
CASSTLDRRAFF
TGTGCCAGTAGTACGTTGGACAGGAGAGCTTTCTTT
>.|TRBJ2-1|.|TRBV11-3
CASSLVAADQDEQFF
TGTGCCAGCAGCTTAGTAGCGGCAGACCAAGACGAGCAGTTCTTC
>.|TRBJ2-3|TRBD2|TRBV7-2
CASSLGAGMDTQYF
TGTGCCAGCAGCTTAGGAGCGGGGATGGATACGCAGTATTTT
>.|TRBJ2-5|TRBD2|TRBV5-1
CASSFLLAGRETQYF
TGCGCCAGCAGCTTTCTCCTAGCGGGAAGAGAGACCCAGTACTTC
>.|TRBJ2-3|.|TRBV18
CASSPDSSSTDTQYF
TGTGCCAGCTCACCGGATTCCTCTAGCACAGATACGCAGTATTTT
>.|TRBJ2-3|TRBD1|TRBV6-1
CASSATGGKRSTDTQYF
TGTGCCAGCAGTGCGACAGGGGGCAAAAGAAGCACAGATACGCAGTATTTT